This T cell receptor (beta chain) was identified in a study of blood T cell repertoires in COVID-19. Across the whole study: Samples taken during acute and convalescent COVID-19 were collected in the United States, Italy and Spain. Nucleic acid was either cDNA or gDNA, and it came from T cells, B-cell-depleted T cells, or PBMCs.

The germline gives CDR1 SQVTM, CDR2 ANQGSEA. The CDR3 has 13 amino acids. Trimming took 7 bases from V and 0 from J, leaving 7 bases between them. In its sample, this clone was seen once. Original processing methods: By means of reference gene primer amplification, nucleated cell counts were estimated. Assay used: immunoSEQ multiplex PCR; TCRdb lists only in-frame clones, some missing. That table supplies the V and J calls and clone size; D and trimming were determined from the DNA. This table has 150,000 to 200,000 clones, 60% to 85% appearing once. The gene calls are TRBV29-1 and TRBJ2-6; TRBD1 might be the D (6 bases). Input material: peripheral blood. The clonotype was recovered from a man aged 60 to 69 with active or convalescent COVID-19. In nucleotides, the CDR3 is TGCAGCGCACAGGGCTCTGGGGCCAACGTCCTGACTTTC. Protein sequence: CSAQGSGANVLTF.